This TCR beta chain was recovered during a study of blood T cells in healthy people across ages (dated by TCRdb to between 2014 and 2017). Study-wide context: Template switching captured roughly one uniquely barcoded TCR beta cDNA molecule per two T cells in model experiments. The study measured age-related changes in TCR beta repertoire diversity using deep sequencing normalized with unique cDNA molecular identifiers. Donors were grouped into four age groups: young (average roughly 16 years), middle-aged (roughly 38), aged (about 60) and long-lived (just over 80). Donors of different ages were randomly distributed across sequencing lanes to avoid experimental bias. Using the same blood draw, the study looked at two additional independent replicas of 1 million unique cDNA reads for two donors, one aged 18 to 30 and the other aged 80 or older. The investigation overall reported the following: The CMV infection status of donors was not known, potentially confounding age-related changes in expanded clonotypes. Compared with the aged group, the long-lived group had more naive CD4+ T cells, fewer expanded clones and increased TCR diversity, a pattern suggesting age selection. There was a strong correlation between observed TCR beta diversity and the percentage of naive T cells measured by flow cytometry. Observed TCR beta diversity per million T cells fell roughly linearly with age, and a significant reduction was already apparent by age roughly 40. Total diversity estimates from one million sequenced T cells were considered lower bounds and underestimates. Conclusive comparison of naive and antigen-experienced compartments was prevented by the profiling of bulk unsorted PBMCs.

The donors were roughly 39 Caucasian individuals from Russia, aged roughly 6 to 90 years, who were systemically healthy. Around 9.7 milliliters of peripheral blood were collected from each donor into EDTA-treated Vacutainer tubes. Ficoll-Paque density-gradient centrifugation was used to isolate PBMCs, with at least 7 million per sample. Trizol reagent was used to extract total RNA from the PBMCs, yielding at least 5 micrograms per sample. For every donor, an aliquot of PBMCs went through flow cytometry to measure the percentages of naive CD45RAhigh/CD27high T cells. Library method: 5' RACE. TCRdb records Illumina HiSeq 2500 as the sequencer. A second PCR of 7 to 11 cycles was performed with a sample-barcoded 5' primer and a J-beta primer mix. A unique molecular identifier was introduced onto each TCR beta cDNA molecule by a template-switch 5' adaptor carrying 12 random nucleotides. Each sample yielded at least 3 million CDR3-containing paired-end reads. All of the RNA was converted into first-strand cDNA using the Mint cDNA synthesis kit, with a TRBC-specific oligonucleotide serving as the primer. Following uracil-DNA glycosylase treatment, a first 18-cycle PCR with universal primers M1SS and BC2_uni_R was performed on all cDNA. Per the original workflow: For normalization, 1 million high-quality reads, each with a distinct molecular identifier, were randomly selected from each sample. Reads sharing molecular identifiers were discarded rather than binned into consensus sequences. MiTCR, set to a Q25 quality threshold and the strictest error-elimination algorithm, was used for CDR3 identification, clonotype clustering and error correction. A nonparametric unseen species model using Euler transformation provided a lower-bound estimate of total TCR beta diversity. The public reads were quality trimmed at Q25 with fastp and then assembled into clones with MiXCR by TCRdb, keeping productive beta chains. CDR3 protein duplicates are merged, each entry listing the most common genes and DNA. The V and J calls follow TCRdb's processing rather than the paper's. This sample is represented by 800,000 to 1,000,000 distinct CDR3 sequences; roughly 48% of them were singletons. Roughly 13% of the sample rests with the top ten.

The germline V gene (reference sequence) gives CDR1 as LNHNV and CDR2 as YYDKDF. V sheds 3 bases and J sheds 3 bases, leaving 8 bases between their ends. The CDR3 holds 13 amino acids from the cysteine to the phenylalanine. The retained sequence is limited to the CDR3, 39 bases, with the frame set at the first base. As regards this clonotype: Its specific antigen is unknown. No much larger clone is present one base from it, and per-base qualities are unavailable.

Sequenced input: blood. The V and J segments used are TRBV15 and TRBJ1-1; the D gene is not confidently resolved. This sequence was found in a man aged 30-40 years in good health. The nucleotide sequence reads as follows: TGTGCCACCAGCAGCTTGATGGACACTGAAGCTTTCTTT. Its translation is CATSSLMDTEAFF. Supplemented by the reference TRBV15 and TRBJ1-1 proteins around the CDR3, the complete variable domain is DAMVIQNPRYQVTQFGKPVTLSCSQTLNHNVMYWYQQKSSQAPKLLFHYYDKDFNNEADTPDNFQSRRPNTSFCFLDIRSPGLGDTAMYLCATSSLMDTEAFFGQGTRLTVV.